Below are 29 T cell receptor beta chains sequenced from a single sample in a study of blood T cell repertoires in COVID-19. TCRdb's table, derived via immunoSEQ multiplex PCR, lists solely in-frame clones and lacks some. Here the sample spans around 240,000 clones, roughly 88% being singletons. The sample taken for sequencing was PBMCs or T cells enriched from blood (not recorded which). Source of these receptors: a woman aged 50 to 65 who had recovered from COVID-19.

The V and J genes are TRBV27 and TRBJ1-6; a weak D match, TRBD1 (5 bases). Germline V CDR1 and CDR2: MNHEY, SMNVEV (reference sequence). The V gene lost 2 bases and the J gene lost 0 bases, with 11 bases spanning the gap. This CDR3 has 17 amino acids. The CDR3 region has the DNA TGTGCCAGCAGTTTAGGGGCTCCCCGCTCCTATAATTCACCCCTCCACTTT. Translation gives CASSLGAPRSYNSPLHF.

This chain links TRBV3-1 (or the pseudogene TRBV3-2) with TRBJ1-2; D gene unclear. V was shortened by 0 bases and J by 10 bases, with 12 bases between the two germline ends. This CDR3 comprises 13 residues. CDR1 is LGHDT and CDR2 is YNNKEL in the germline V gene (reference sequence). Written as DNA, the CDR3 is TGTGCCAGCAGCCAAGATGTCCGAAACAACTACACCTTC. Its protein product is CASSQDVRNNYTF.

This clone appeared once. The gene calls are TRBV28 and TRBJ1-2; no definite D call. CDR3 length: 11 amino acids. From germline, CDR1 is MDHEN and CDR2 SYDVKM. This chain's CDR3 is CASEEDYGYTF. As DNA, the CDR3 is TGTGCTTCCGAGGAAGACTATGGCTACACCTTC.

The chain links TRBV10-3 to TRBJ2-1; possible D gene TRBD2, 6 bases. Deletions cut 10 bases from V and 2 bases from J, with 12 bases between. Germline lookup yields CDR1 ENHRY and CDR2 SYGVKD. The CDR3 runs 13 residues. In DNA, the CDR3 is TGTGCCACCCGACTAGACCCCTACAATGAGCAGTTCTTC. It specifies CATRLDPYNEQFF.

The rearrangement links TRBV5-4 to TRBJ1-6; 7 bases are shared with TRBD1. Germline CDR1 and CDR2: SGHNT and YYREEE (reference sequence). Unmatched junction bases numbered 6, after V lost 0 bases and J lost 6 bases. This CDR3 has 16 residues. The DNA for the CDR3 is TGTGCCAGCAGCTTGGGGAGCCCAGGGGGTAATTCACCCCTCCACTTT. Its protein is CASSLGSPGGNSPLHF. Full variable domain (rest looked up from reference TRBV5-4 and TRBJ1-6): ETGVTQSPTHLIKTRGQQVTLRCSSQSGHNTVSWYQQALGQGPQFIFQYYREEENGRGNFPPRFSGLQFPNYSSELNVNALELDDSALYLCASSLGSPGGNSPLHFGNGTRLTVT.

This chain connects TRBV7-2 to TRBJ2-1, with D possibly being TRBD2 (5 bases). The germline V and J ends were trimmed by 5 bases and 0 bases, with 11 bases remaining between them. The germline V gene has CDR1 SGHTA and CDR2 FQGNSA. CDR3 length equals 15 residues. This CDR3 reads CASSRTASSYNEQFF. For the CDR3, the DNA is TGTGCCAGCAGCCGGACTGCGAGCTCCTACAATGAGCAGTTCTTC.

The V and J genes are TRBV11-3 and TRBJ2-2; D perhaps matches TRBD1 (5 bases). The CDR3 covers 13 residues. Germline V gene lookup returns CDR1 SGHNT and CDR2 YENEEA. Between the trimmed V and J ends, which lost 4 bases and 6 bases, there was a span of 9 bases. The CDR3 reads CASSSPGSGELFF. The CDR3 DNA reads as TGTGCCAGCAGCTCCCCAGGGTCCGGGGAGCTGTTTTTT.

V gene TRBV15 combines with J gene TRBJ1-5; TRBD1 matches at 10 bases. With V trimmed by 1 base and J by 3 bases, 0 bases remained unmatched. Germline CDR1 is LNHNV and CDR2 is YYDKDF (reference sequence). The CDR3 covers 15 residues. CDR3 nucleotide sequence: TGTGCCACCAGCAGAGGACAGGGGGCCAATCAGCCCCAGCATTTT. Translated: CATSRGQGANQPQHF. The full variable domain, its missing parts supplied by reference TRBV15 and TRBJ1-5, is DAMVIQNPRYQVTQFGKPVTLSCSQTLNHNVMYWYQQKSSQAPKLLFHYYDKDFNNEADTPDNFQSRRPNTSFCFLDIRSPGLGDTAMYLCATSRGQGANQPQHFGDGTRLSIL.

Only a few counts were recorded for this clone. This chain uses TRBV3-1 (or the pseudogene TRBV3-2) with TRBJ1-5, with 11 bases matching TRBD1. With 4 bases clipped from V and 7 bases from J, the junction kept 9 bases outside the gene matches. The CDR3 length is 16 residues. Germline CDR1 is LGHDT and CDR2 is YNNKEL (reference sequence). CDR3 region: CASSLGTGGSGQPQHF. CDR3 in DNA: TGTGCCAGCAGCCTTGGGACAGGGGGTTCTGGACAGCCCCAGCATTTT.

This clone came up once. The chain joins TRBV28 to TRBJ1-5, with 8 bases aligning to TRBD1. The CDR3 length is 17 residues. Looked up from germline, CDR1 is MDHEN and CDR2 is SYDVKM. The junction had 11 bases not matched to a gene; V was cut back by 6 bases and J by 1 base. CDR3 in DNA: TGTGCCAGCAGCCGCCCTCAGACAGGGGCGAGCAATCAGCCCCAGCATTTT. Translated: CASSRPQTGASNQPQHF.

V usage is TRBV2 and J usage is TRBJ1-5, with TRBD1 as a possible D gene (5 bases). Germline CDR1 SNHLY, CDR2 FYNNEI. The ends were cut back, 4 bases at V and 12 bases at J, with 16 bases in the middle. The length of the CDR3 is 13 residues. The CDR3 sequence: CASSANQAGRQHF. The CDR3 DNA follows: TGTGCCAGCAGTGCAAATCAGGCAGGGCGCCAGCATTTT.

The chain has TRBV5-1 and TRBJ1-4, with TRBD1 matching over 7 bases. J was trimmed by 7 bases and V by 3 bases; bases with no gene match: 6. Germline V lookup: CDR1 SGHRS, CDR2 YFSETQ. This CDR3 has 14 amino acids. The CDR3 sequence: CASSYLQGSEKLFF. CDR3 sequence (DNA): TGCGCCAGCAGCTACTTACAGGGGAGTGAAAAACTGTTTTTT. Complete variable domain (other parts from reference TRBV5-1 and TRBJ1-4): KAGVTQTPRYLIKTRGQQVTLSCSPISGHRSVSWYQQTPGQGLQFLFEYFSETQRNKGNFPGRFSGRQFSNSRSEMNVSTLELGDSALYLCASSYLQGSEKLFFGSGTQLSVL.

J is TRBJ2-7 and V is TRBV7-9; 13 bases are shared with TRBD2. The CDR3 spans 16 residues. Per germline, CDR1 SEHNR and CDR2 FQNEAQ (reference sequence). The junction had 6 bases not matched to a gene; V was cut back by 1 base and J by 6 bases. In DNA form, the CDR3 reads TGTGCCAGCAGCTTAGGTCCCGGGACTAGCGGGACCGAGCAGTACTTC. This encodes CASSLGPGTSGTEQYF.

To note about this clone: One end of the junction fails to match germline, which may point to a read error. V is TRBV7-7 and J is TRBJ2-5; TRBD2 aligns across 8 bases. Germline V CDR1 and CDR2: SSHAT, FNYEAQ (reference sequence). The CDR3 is 16 amino acids. The CDR3 here is CASSLGLREGRETQYF. Written as DNA, the CDR3 is TGTGCTAGCAGCCTCGGGTTACGGGAGGGCCGTGAGACCCAGTACTTC.

The V call is TRBV27, the J call TRBJ2-7, with 13 bases fitting TRBD2. Germline lookup yields CDR1 MNHEY and CDR2 SMNVEV (reference sequence). The CDR3 is 15 amino acids. V lost 5 bases, J lost 3 bases, and 4 bases stayed unmatched. The CDR3 nucleotides are TGTGCCAGCAGTCCCCGACTAGCGGGAGGCTACGAGCAGTACTTC. Encoded protein: CASSPRLAGGYEQYF.

This chain joins TRBV7-9 and TRBJ1-2; TRBD1 aligns across 7 bases. With V trimmed by 5 bases and J by 8 bases, 11 bases remained unmatched. The CDR3 sequence is 14 residues long. The V gene's germline CDR1 is SEHNR and CDR2 FQNEAQ (reference sequence). The CDR3 bases are TGTGCCAGCAGCCCAGACAGGGTGGCTTACGGCTACACCTTC. It codes for CASSPDRVAYGYTF. The full variable domain, with the rest looked up from reference TRBV7-9 and TRBJ1-2, is DTGVSQNPRHKITKRGQNVTFRCDPISEHNRLYWYRQTLGQGPEFLTYFQNEAQLEKSRLLSDRFSAERPKGSFSTLEIQRTEQGDSAMYLCASSPDRVAYGYTFGSGTRLTVV.

The chain joins TRBV28 to TRBJ2-1; TRBD1 is a possible D gene (6 bases). There are 15 residues in the CDR3. The V gene's germline CDR1 is MDHEN and CDR2 SYDVKM. The V gene lost 5 bases and the J gene lost 0 bases, with 11 bases spanning the gap. CDR3 nucleotide sequence: TGTGCCAGCAGTCCTTGGGGGCACTCCTACAATGAGCAGTTCTTC. This gives the protein CASSPWGHSYNEQFF.

The rearrangement uses TRBV6-1 and TRBJ1-2, with 7 bases identical to TRBD1. Germline V gene lookup returns CDR1 MNHNS and CDR2 SASEGT. There are 15 residues in the CDR3. J lost 4 bases, V lost 1 base, and 6 bases had no gene match. The CDR3 DNA is TGTGCCAGCAGTGAAGGGCCGGACAGGTTCTATGGCTACACCTTC. Translated, it gives CASSEGPDRFYGYTF.

CDR3 region: CASSRQQETQYF. DNA for the CDR3: TGCGCCAGCAGCCGACAACAAGAGACCCAGTACTTC. The chain has TRBV5-1 and TRBJ2-5; D unclear. Trimming removed 4 bases at V and 2 bases at J, with 6 bases between. Looked up from germline, CDR1 is SGHRS and CDR2 is YFSETQ. The CDR3 length is 12 residues. Variable domain in full (rest from reference TRBV5-1 and TRBJ2-5): KAGVTQTPRYLIKTRGQQVTLSCSPISGHRSVSWYQQTPGQGLQFLFEYFSETQRNKGNFPGRFSGRQFSNSRSEMNVSTLELGDSALYLCASSRQQETQYFGPGTRLLVL.

CDR3 loop: CASSQVSEGTQYF. In nucleotides, the CDR3 is TGCGCCAGCAGCCAAGTCTCTGAGGGTACGCAGTATTTT. J is TRBJ2-3 and V is TRBV4-1, with TRBD2 as a possible D gene (5 bases). The germline gives CDR1 MGHRA, CDR2 YSYEKL. The V and J ends lost 1 base and 8 bases respectively, with 10 bases between them. The CDR3 length is 13 residues.

J is TRBJ2-3 and V is TRBV3-1 (or the pseudogene TRBV3-2), with 8 positions matching TRBD2. The CDR3 sequence is 17 residues long. Germline CDR1 reads LGHDT; CDR2 reads YNNKEL (reference sequence). J lost 0 bases, V lost 0 bases, and 5 bases had no gene match. CDR3: CASSQETVAGSTDTQYF. CDR3 DNA sequence: TGTGCCAGCAGCCAAGAGACGGTAGCGGGGAGCACAGATACGCAGTATTTT.

J is TRBJ1-2 and V is TRBV28; D unresolved. Germline V gene lookup returns CDR1 MDHEN and CDR2 SYDVKM. Deletions cut 2 bases from V and 2 bases from J, with 9 bases between. The CDR3 length is 14 residues. CDR3 DNA sequence: TGTGCCAGCAGTTTACCCGGACTGAACTATGGCTACACCTTC. It encodes CASSLPGLNYGYTF.

The J gene is TRBJ2-2, the V gene TRBV3-1 (or the pseudogene TRBV3-2), with 8 bases identical to TRBD2. Trimming cost V 6 bases and J 8 bases; bases outside gene matches: 8. The CDR3 spans 14 residues. The V gene's germline CDR1 is LGHDT and CDR2 YNNKEL (reference sequence). CDR3 amino acids: CASRVDSGKGELFF. CDR3 nucleotide sequence: TGTGCCAGCAGAGTCGATAGCGGGAAGGGGGAGCTGTTTTTT.

The chain combines TRBV29-1 with TRBJ1-4; D unclear. V shed 7 bases and J shed 0 bases, with 9 bases lying between them. Germline CDR1 is SQVTM and CDR2 is ANQGSEA. The CDR3 consists of 13 residues. CDR3 region: CSAGESTNEKLFF. CDR3 in DNA: TGCAGCGCCGGGGAATCAACTAATGAAAAACTGTTTTTT. Full variable domain (rest looked up from reference TRBV29-1 and TRBJ1-4): SAVISQKPSRDICQRGTSLTIQCQVDSQVTMMFWYRQQPGQSLTLIATANQGSEATYESGFVIDKFPISRPNLTFSTLTVSNMSPEDSSIYLCSAGESTNEKLFFGSGTQLSVL.

This chain connects TRBV6-5 to TRBJ2-1; 10 positions match TRBD1. The germline V gene has CDR1 MNHEY and CDR2 SVGAGI. Trimming at V came to 6 bases and at J to 6 bases, leaving 8 bases not matched to a gene. The CDR3 spans 15 residues. DNA of the CDR3: TGTGCCAGCAGCCTTACTGGGACAGGGGCCAATGAGCAGTTCTTC. Its translation is CASSLTGTGANEQFF.

This chain connects TRBV18 to TRBJ2-7; D perhaps matches TRBD2 (6 bases). The CDR3 extends over 16 amino acids. Trimming shortened V by 3 bases and J by 7 bases, and 22 bases separated the two germline ends. Germline V gene sequence: CDR1 KGHSH, CDR2 LQKENI. CDR3 in amino acids: CASSPVRGGARGEQYF. For the CDR3, the DNA is TGTGCCAGCTCACCGGTCCGTGGTGGGGCCCGGGGGGAGCAGTACTTC.

The rearrangement links TRBV19 to TRBJ2-3; 7 nucleotides agree with TRBD2. This CDR3 region has 15 residues. Germline V gives CDR1 LNHDA, CDR2 SQIVND (reference sequence). J lost 1 base, V lost 8 bases, and 9 bases had no gene match. CDR3 residues: CASLRTGRGTDTQYF. For the CDR3, the DNA is TGTGCCAGTCTACGTACGGGGAGGGGCACAGATACGCAGTATTTT.

The CDR3 sequence is CASKTGNTEAFF. The DNA for the CDR3 is TGTGCCAGCAAAACAGGAAACACTGAAGCTTTCTTT. V usage is TRBV19 and J usage is TRBJ1-1, with D maybe TRBD1 (5 bases). This CDR3 comprises 12 residues. The V end lost 9 bases, the J end lost 2 bases, and 10 bases lay between the germline ends. Germline assignment: CDR1 LNHDA and CDR2 SQIVND (reference sequence).

The chain has TRBV5-1 and TRBJ2-7; 7 bases fit TRBD1. Germline-derived CDR1 and CDR2 are SGHRS and YFSETQ. The CDR3 is made up of 18 amino acids. V lost 2 bases and J lost 0; bases outside the gene matches: 14. The DNA of the CDR3 is TGCGCCAGCAGCTTAACAGGGGCCGACTGGGGAAACTCCTACGAGCAGTACTTC. Encoded protein: CASSLTGADWGNSYEQYF.